This TCR beta chain appears in the sequencing data of a study of response to subunit inactivated influenza vaccine. General study findings and limits: Seasonal influenza vaccination, on each occasion, was suggested by the authors to recruit few new T cells.

A few counts support this clonotype. Its antigen is undetermined. TCRdb processed the RT-PCR reads anew with MiXCR; each CDR3 protein has one entry. The data hold more than 700,000 distinct CDR3 sequences, with 20% to 25% observed a single time. The sequence came from a middle-aged man who received an inactivated influenza vaccine. This specimen consisted of PBMCs from blood, obtained more than 4 days after vaccination.

The CDR3 nucleotides are TGTGCCACCGGACAGGGGCCCAATGAGCAGTTCTTC. It encodes CATGQGPNEQFF. The chain uses TRBV15 and TRBJ2-1; 9 positions agree with TRBD1. Losses at the gene ends were 8 bases for V and 6 bases for J; bases not matched to a gene: 2. Germline V gene lookup returns CDR1 LNHNV and CDR2 YYDKDF (reference sequence). The CDR3 has 12 amino acids.